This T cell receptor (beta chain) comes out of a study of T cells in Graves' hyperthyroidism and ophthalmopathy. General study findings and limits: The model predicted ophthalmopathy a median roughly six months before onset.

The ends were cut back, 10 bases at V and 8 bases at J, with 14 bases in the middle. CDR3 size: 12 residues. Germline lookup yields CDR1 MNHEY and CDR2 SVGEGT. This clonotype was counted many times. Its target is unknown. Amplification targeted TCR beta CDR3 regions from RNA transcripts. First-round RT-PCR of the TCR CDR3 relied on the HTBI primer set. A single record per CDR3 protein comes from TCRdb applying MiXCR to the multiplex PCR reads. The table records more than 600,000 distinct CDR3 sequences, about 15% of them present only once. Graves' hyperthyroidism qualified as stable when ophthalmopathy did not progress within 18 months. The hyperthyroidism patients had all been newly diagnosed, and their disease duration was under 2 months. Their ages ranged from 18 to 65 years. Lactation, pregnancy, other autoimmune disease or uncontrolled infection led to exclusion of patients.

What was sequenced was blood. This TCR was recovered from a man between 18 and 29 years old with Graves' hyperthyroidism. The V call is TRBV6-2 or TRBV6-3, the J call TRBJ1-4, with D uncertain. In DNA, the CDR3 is TGTGCCACCTCCGGAAAAAGAGAAAAACTGTTTTTT. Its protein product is CATSGKREKLFF.